These 11 T cell receptor beta chains originate from one sample sequenced in a study of control samples from healthy donors and cancer patients. Sequencing was performed with immunoSEQ multiplex PCR; in TCRdb, only in-frame clones are kept and a portion is missing. The sample records 130,000 to 150,000 clones, roughly 94% being singletons. The sample consisted of PBMCs. The receptors were sampled from a man aged 60-69 years with colorectal cancer.

The rearrangement uses TRBV25-1 and TRBJ1-1, with unresolved D. V lost 5 bases and J 2 bases, leaving 6 bases between the germline ends. Germline CDR1 and CDR2: MGHDK and SYGVNS. This CDR3 spans 12 amino acids. The CDR3 DNA is TGTGCCAGCAGTCACCCAAACACTGAAGCTTTCTTT. Its translation is CASSHPNTEAFF. Full variable domain (remainder filled in from reference TRBV25-1 and TRBJ1-1): EADIYQTPRYLVIGTGKKITLECSQTMGHDKMYWYQQDPGMELHLIHYSYGVNSTEKGDLSSESTVSRIRTEHFPLTLESARPSHTSQYLCASSHPNTEAFFGQGTRLTVV.

The chain carries TRBV6-5 and TRBJ2-7, with a tentative D call TRBD2 (6 bases). Germline V CDR1 and CDR2: MNHEY, SVGAGI. V was clipped by 2 bases and J by 4 bases, with 9 bases between them. The CDR3 has 13 residues. The CDR3 bases are TGTGCCAGCAGTTACGGAGGGGAGTACGAGCAGTACTTC. It yields the protein CASSYGGEYEQYF.

The V and J genes are TRBV27 and TRBJ2-1; 11 nucleotides align to TRBD1. This CDR3 is built from 14 residues. Germline V gene lookup returns CDR1 MNHEY and CDR2 SMNVEV (reference sequence). Losses at the gene ends were 7 bases for V and 10 bases for J; bases not matched to a gene: 9. The CDR3 DNA reads as TGTGCCAGCATTGCCGGGACAGGGGGAACGGAGCAGTTCTTC. Amino acid sequence: CASIAGTGGTEQFF.

The V call is TRBV18, the J call TRBJ2-7, with 7 positions matching TRBD1. V shed 4 bases, J shed 4 bases, and the junction held 7 bases outside the gene matches. Germline V CDR1 and CDR2: KGHSH, LQKENI. The CDR3 runs to 14 residues. DNA for the CDR3: TGTGCCAGCTCACTCGGGACAGCAACATACGAGCAGTACTTC. Its translation is CASSLGTATYEQYF. Combining the CDR3 with reference TRBV18 and TRBJ2-7 gives the whole variable domain NAGVMQNPRHLVRRRGQEARLRCSPMKGHSHVYWYRQLPEEGLKFMVYLQKENIIDESGMPKERFSAEFPKEGPSILRIQQVVRGDSAAYFCASSLGTATYEQYFGPGTRLTVT.

The CDR3 protein is CSVLLDRQSQHF. The CDR3 coding sequence is TGCAGCGTGCTACTGGACAGACAGTCCCAGCATTTT. J is TRBJ1-5 and V is TRBV29-1, with D perhaps TRBD1 (6 bases). Trimming left V 6 bases short and J 11 bases short, with 17 bases between. The CDR3 length is 12 residues. CDR1 and CDR2 (germline): SQVTM, ANQGSEA.

The genes are TRBV6-6 and TRBJ1-5; D is unclear. The CDR3 loop spans 14 amino acids. Germline CDR1 MNHNY, CDR2 SVGAGI (reference sequence). Trimming cost V 2 bases and J 5 bases, with 10 bases left between them. The CDR3 DNA follows: TGTGCCAGCAGTTACATTGCGGAGGATCAGCCCCAGCATTTT. Translation: CASSYIAEDQPQHF.

J is TRBJ2-2 and V is TRBV19; tentative D call: TRBD1 (7 bases). The CDR3 contains 15 residues. V lost 5 bases to trimming and J lost 5 bases, with 15 bases between them. Germline assignment: CDR1 LNHDA and CDR2 SQIVND (reference sequence). This CDR3 reads CASSPGDRTTGELFF. The CDR3 DNA is TGTGCCAGTAGTCCGGGGGACAGAACGACCGGGGAGCTGTTTTTT.

Turning to this clone: This specimen includes other DNA sequences encoding the same CDR3. The chain combines TRBV2 with TRBJ2-5; TRBD2 agrees at 7 bases. The CDR3 is made up of 13 amino acids. With 4 bases clipped from V and 5 bases from J, the junction kept 4 bases outside the gene matches. Germline V gene lookup returns CDR1 SNHLY and CDR2 FYNNEI. The CDR3 protein is CASSGQGGETQYF. Written as DNA, the CDR3 is TGTGCCAGCAGTGGTCAGGGAGGGGAGACCCAGTACTTC. Full variable domain (rest looked up from reference TRBV2 and TRBJ2-5): EPEVTQTPSHQVTQMGQEVILRCVPISNHLYFYWYRQILGQKVEFLVSFYNNEISEKSEIFDDQFSVERPDGSNFTLKIRSTKLEDSAMYFCASSGQGGETQYFGPGTRLLVL.

In DNA form, the CDR3 reads TGTGCCATCAGTGCCCAACACAGGGGGACTTCCTACGAGCAGTACTTC. This gives the protein CAISAQHRGTSYEQYF. This chain links TRBV10-3 with TRBJ2-7, with 8 bases that match TRBD1. CDR3 length: 16 amino acids. Germline CDR1 and CDR2: ENHRY and SYGVKD. The J segment lost 1 base and the V segment lost 4 bases, leaving 9 bases of the junction unmatched.

The chain is built from TRBV4-1 and TRBJ1-5; the D gene is possibly TRBD1 (5 bases). This CDR3 contains 15 residues. Trimming shortened V by 1 base and J by 3 bases, and 10 bases separated the two germline ends. Germline CDR1 reads MGHRA; CDR2 reads YSYEKL. The CDR3 nucleotides are TGCGCCAGCAGCCAAGTGGGAGGGGTCAATCAGCCCCAGCATTTT. Protein product: CASSQVGGVNQPQHF.

This chain connects TRBV5-4 to TRBJ1-5, with D tentatively TRBD1 (6 bases). This CDR3 contains 15 residues. Germline V gene data show CDR1 as SGHNT and CDR2 as YYREEE (reference sequence). V lost 0 bases to trimming and J lost 6 bases, with 13 bases between them. CDR3 residues: CASSLGGRSTQPQHF. The CDR3 bases are TGTGCCAGCAGCTTGGGGGGGCGGTCGACTCAGCCCCAGCATTTT.